The rows below give T cell receptor beta chains drawn from one sample of a study of blood T cell repertoires in COVID-19. Some clones are missing from TCRdb's copy, which holds only in-frame ones; the method was immunoSEQ multiplex PCR. The sample consists of about 120,000 clones, roughly four fifths of them appearing once. The sequenced sample was peripheral blood. These receptors were taken from a human donor in a cohort sampled during active COVID-19. The CDR3 runs from the conserved cysteine through the conserved F or W. Fields, in order: clone size, CDR3 length, J gene, D gene, V gene, CDR3 protein, CDR3 DNA. D genes are given only for firm matches. Clone sizes are given selectively: once, few, many, or a class where the clone is expanded.

clone size: NA; CDR3 length: 17; J gene: TRBJ2-7; D gene: TRBD2; V gene: TRBV5-4; CDR3 protein: CASSLGGVAGSSYEQYF; CDR3 DNA: TGTGCCAGCAGCTTGGGGGGAGTAGCGGGGAGCTCCTACGAGCAGTACTTC
clone size: NA; CDR3 length: 14; J gene: TRBJ2-7; D gene: NA; V gene: TRBV28; CDR3 protein: CASNLGGQYHEQYF; CDR3 DNA: TGTGCCAGCAACCTGGGGGGACAGTATCACGAGCAGTACTTC
clone size: NA; CDR3 length: 15; J gene: TRBJ2-7; D gene: TRBD1; V gene: TRBV19; CDR3 protein: CASSGGQGASYEQYF; CDR3 DNA: TGTGCCAGTAGTGGGGGACAGGGGGCCTCCTACGAGCAGTACTTC
clone size: NA; CDR3 length: 16; J gene: TRBJ2-5; D gene: TRBD2; V gene: TRBV6-2/TRBV6-3; CDR3 protein: CASSSPQPGGWETQYF; CDR3 DNA: TGTGCCAGCAGTTCCCCTCAACCGGGGGGTTGGGAGACCCAGTACTTC
clone size: NA; CDR3 length: 15; J gene: TRBJ1-3; D gene: NA; V gene: TRBV7-7; CDR3 protein: CASSLAGGFGNTIYF; CDR3 DNA: TGTGCTAGCAGCTTAGCCGGAGGGTTTGGAAACACCATATATTTT
clone size: NA; CDR3 length: 13; J gene: TRBJ2-7; D gene: NA; V gene: TRBV10-3; CDR3 protein: CAIGADQSYEQYF; CDR3 DNA: TGTGCCATAGGAGCGGACCAGTCCTACGAGCAGTACTTC
clone size: NA; CDR3 length: 13; J gene: TRBJ1-1; D gene: NA; V gene: TRBV2; CDR3 protein: CASRMGLNTEAFF; CDR3 DNA: TGTGCCAGCAGGATGGGGCTGAACACTGAAGCTTTCTTT
clone size: NA; CDR3 length: 13; J gene: TRBJ2-7; D gene: TRBD1; V gene: TRBV27; CDR3 protein: CASRSGGLLEQYF; CDR3 DNA: TGTGCCAGCCGCTCAGGGGGCTTGCTCGAGCAGTACTTC
clone size: NA; CDR3 length: 14; J gene: TRBJ1-4; D gene: NA; V gene: TRBV2; CDR3 protein: CASSVGLGGEKLFF; CDR3 DNA: TGTGCCAGCAGTGTAGGACTCGGGGGTGAAAAACTGTTTTTT
clone size: NA; CDR3 length: 16; J gene: TRBJ1-3; D gene: TRBD1; V gene: TRBV5-1; CDR3 protein: CASSSQGVDSGNTIYF; CDR3 DNA: TGCGCCAGCAGCTCGCAGGGGGTGGACTCTGGAAACACCATATATTTT
clone size: NA; CDR3 length: 15; J gene: TRBJ2-7; D gene: NA; V gene: TRBV6-6; CDR3 protein: CASSYHLQGSYEQYF; CDR3 DNA: TGTGCCAGCAGTTATCACCTACAGGGATCCTACGAGCAGTACTTC
clone size: NA; CDR3 length: 12; J gene: TRBJ2-5; D gene: NA; V gene: TRBV7-6; CDR3 protein: CASSPVSQTQYF; CDR3 DNA: TGTGCCAGCAGCCCCGTGTCCCAGACCCAGTACTTC
clone size: NA; CDR3 length: 14; J gene: TRBJ2-7; D gene: TRBD1; V gene: TRBV7-9; CDR3 protein: CASSSTGTGVEQYF; CDR3 DNA: TGTGCCAGCAGCTCGACCGGGACAGGGGTCGAGCAGTACTTC
clone size: NA; CDR3 length: 14; J gene: TRBJ2-7; D gene: NA; V gene: TRBV4-1; CDR3 protein: CASSVRGNSYEQYF; CDR3 DNA: TGCGCCAGCAGCGTAAGAGGAAATAGCTACGAGCAGTACTTC
clone size: NA; CDR3 length: 19; J gene: TRBJ2-6; D gene: TRBD2; V gene: TRBV10-2; CDR3 protein: CASSAQTSGGHSGANVLTF; CDR3 DNA: TGCGCCAGCAGTGCACAGACTAGCGGGGGACACTCTGGGGCCAACGTCCTGACTTTC
clone size: once; CDR3 length: 13; J gene: TRBJ2-5; D gene: NA; V gene: TRBV2; CDR3 protein: CASRDGGVETQYF; CDR3 DNA: TGTGCCAGCAGAGACGGGGGAGTTGAGACCCAGTACTTC
clone size: NA; CDR3 length: 16; J gene: TRBJ2-7; D gene: NA; V gene: TRBV7-9; CDR3 protein: CASSGTGTRTGTEQYF; CDR3 DNA: TGTGCCAGCAGCGGAACCGGGACAAGAACAGGTACCGAGCAGTACTTC
clone size: NA; CDR3 length: 15; J gene: TRBJ2-7; D gene: TRBD2; V gene: TRBV19; CDR3 protein: CASSMGTSASYEQYF; CDR3 DNA: TGTGCCAGTAGTATGGGGACTAGCGCCTCCTACGAGCAGTACTTC
clone size: NA; CDR3 length: 17; J gene: TRBJ2-7; D gene: TRBD2; V gene: TRBV11-3; CDR3 protein: CASSSRLLAGLKYEQYF; CDR3 DNA: TGTGCCAGCAGCTCAAGGCTACTAGCGGGACTAAAGTACGAGCAGTACTTC
clone size: once; CDR3 length: 14; J gene: TRBJ1-6; D gene: TRBD1; V gene: TRBV30; CDR3 protein: CAWSWDSLNSPLHF; CDR3 DNA: TGTGCCTGGTCCTGGGACAGTCTCAATTCACCCCTCCACTTT
clone size: many; CDR3 length: 14; J gene: TRBJ1-5; D gene: NA; V gene: TRBV5-4; CDR3 protein: CASSLAPSNQPQHF; CDR3 DNA: TGTGCCAGCAGCTTAGCGCCTAGCAATCAGCCCCAGCATTTT
clone size: NA; CDR3 length: 16; J gene: TRBJ2-3; D gene: NA; V gene: TRBV11-2; CDR3 protein: CASSLDGGGFTDTQYF; CDR3 DNA: TGTGCCAGCAGCTTAGATGGCGGGGGCTTCACAGATACGCAGTATTTT
clone size: NA; CDR3 length: 16; J gene: TRBJ1-3; D gene: NA; V gene: TRBV5-6; CDR3 protein: CASSFAGSKAGNTIYF; CDR3 DNA: TGTGCCAGCAGCTTCGCCGGGTCGAAGGCTGGAAACACCATATATTTT
clone size: NA; CDR3 length: 15; J gene: TRBJ1-1; D gene: NA; V gene: TRBV19; CDR3 protein: CASSPARGGGTEAFF; CDR3 DNA: TGTGCCAGTAGTCCAGCCCGGGGGGGTGGCACTGAAGCTTTCTTT
clone size: NA; CDR3 length: 15; J gene: TRBJ1-6; D gene: NA; V gene: TRBV11-2; CDR3 protein: CASSLVAGNNSPLHF; CDR3 DNA: TGTGCCAGCAGCTTAGTCGCGGGAAATAATTCACCCCTCCACTTT
clone size: NA; CDR3 length: 13; J gene: TRBJ1-1; D gene: NA; V gene: TRBV6-5; CDR3 protein: CASVRTPNTEAFF; CDR3 DNA: TGTGCCAGCGTCCGGACACCGAACACTGAAGCTTTCTTT
clone size: few; CDR3 length: 13; J gene: TRBJ2-7; D gene: TRBD1; V gene: TRBV7-9; CDR3 protein: CASSDRDSYEQYF; CDR3 DNA: TGTGCCAGCAGCGACAGGGATTCCTACGAGCAGTACTTC
clone size: NA; CDR3 length: 15; J gene: TRBJ2-7; D gene: NA; V gene: TRBV27; CDR3 protein: CASSSIASVPYEQYF; CDR3 DNA: TGTGCCAGCAGTTCAATAGCGTCCGTCCCCTACGAGCAGTACTTC
clone size: NA; CDR3 length: 13; J gene: TRBJ2-7; D gene: TRBD1; V gene: TRBV6-5; CDR3 protein: CASSWDRSYEQYF; CDR3 DNA: TGTGCCAGCAGTTGGGACAGGTCCTACGAGCAGTACTTC
clone size: NA; CDR3 length: 16; J gene: TRBJ1-3; D gene: TRBD1; V gene: TRBV5-6; CDR3 protein: CASSLGQGRAGNTIYF; CDR3 DNA: TGTGCCAGCAGCTTAGGACAGGGGAGAGCTGGAAACACCATATATTTT
clone size: NA; CDR3 length: 13; J gene: TRBJ1-1; D gene: TRBD1; V gene: TRBV24-1; CDR3 protein: CATRGQVDTEAFF; CDR3 DNA: TGTGCCACCAGAGGACAGGTTGACACTGAAGCTTTCTTT
clone size: NA; CDR3 length: 15; J gene: TRBJ2-7; D gene: NA; V gene: TRBV19; CDR3 protein: CASSFRGGESYEQYF; CDR3 DNA: TGTGCCAGTAGTTTTCGCGGGGGCGAATCCTACGAGCAGTACTTC
clone size: NA; CDR3 length: 13; J gene: TRBJ1-3; D gene: NA; V gene: TRBV6-5; CDR3 protein: CASSWGAGNTIYF; CDR3 DNA: TGTGCCAGCAGCTGGGGGGCTGGAAACACCATATATTTT
clone size: NA; CDR3 length: 14; J gene: TRBJ2-7; D gene: TRBD2; V gene: TRBV11-2; CDR3 protein: CASSYRREGYEQYF; CDR3 DNA: TGTGCCAGCTCTTATCGCAGGGAGGGGTACGAGCAGTACTTC
clone size: NA; CDR3 length: 16; J gene: TRBJ2-7; D gene: NA; V gene: TRBV7-9; CDR3 protein: CASSGAGTRLGYEQYF; CDR3 DNA: TGTGCCAGCAGCGGCGCCGGGACTCGATTGGGCTACGAGCAGTACTTC
clone size: NA; CDR3 length: 13; J gene: TRBJ2-6; D gene: NA; V gene: TRBV30; CDR3 protein: CAWSPTGANVLTF; CDR3 DNA: TGTGCCTGGAGCCCCACTGGGGCCAACGTCCTGACTTTC
clone size: once; CDR3 length: 14; J gene: TRBJ1-4; D gene: NA; V gene: TRBV27; CDR3 protein: CASSPDRGGEKLFF; CDR3 DNA: TGTGCCAGCAGTCCCGACCGGGGGGGGGAAAAACTGTTTTTT
clone size: NA; CDR3 length: 16; J gene: TRBJ2-7; D gene: TRBD2; V gene: TRBV5-1; CDR3 protein: CASSPRGTSAEYEQYF; CDR3 DNA: TGCGCCAGCAGCCCAAGAGGGACTAGCGCGGAATACGAGCAGTACTTC
clone size: NA; CDR3 length: 17; J gene: TRBJ2-7; D gene: TRBD2; V gene: TRBV5-4; CDR3 protein: CASSLGLAGGTSYEQYF; CDR3 DNA: TGTGCCAGCAGCTTGGGACTAGCGGGAGGGACCTCCTACGAGCAGTACTTC
clone size: NA; CDR3 length: 15; J gene: TRBJ2-7; D gene: TRBD2; V gene: TRBV4-1; CDR3 protein: CASSHEREGSYEQYF; CDR3 DNA: TGCGCCAGCAGCCACGAGCGGGAGGGCTCCTACGAGCAGTACTTC
clone size: NA; CDR3 length: 15; J gene: TRBJ2-3; D gene: TRBD2; V gene: TRBV5-1; CDR3 protein: CASSYGTSGSDTQYF; CDR3 DNA: TGCGCCAGCAGCTACGGGACTAGCGGGAGTGATACGCAGTATTTT
clone size: NA; CDR3 length: 16; J gene: TRBJ2-1; D gene: TRBD1; V gene: TRBV7-8; CDR3 protein: CASRLIGQGLNNEQFF; CDR3 DNA: TGTGCCAGCAGACTTATTGGACAGGGATTAAACAATGAGCAGTTCTTC
clone size: NA; CDR3 length: 13; J gene: TRBJ1-5; D gene: NA; V gene: TRBV6-5; CDR3 protein: CASWRQLGQPQHF; CDR3 DNA: TGTGCCAGCTGGCGGCAGCTGGGTCAGCCCCAGCATTTT
clone size: NA; CDR3 length: 13; J gene: TRBJ1-5; D gene: TRBD1; V gene: TRBV19; CDR3 protein: CASSRQGTQPQHF; CDR3 DNA: TGTGCCAGTAGTAGACAGGGGACTCAGCCCCAGCATTTT
clone size: NA; CDR3 length: 15; J gene: TRBJ2-1; D gene: TRBD2; V gene: TRBV4-1; CDR3 protein: CASSQTERGKNEQFF; CDR3 DNA: TGCGCCAGCAGCCAGACCGAGCGGGGGAAAAATGAGCAGTTCTTC
clone size: NA; CDR3 length: 12; J gene: TRBJ1-2; D gene: NA; V gene: TRBV30; CDR3 protein: CASKRQSYGYTF; CDR3 DNA: TGTGCATCCAAGAGGCAGTCCTATGGCTACACCTTC
clone size: NA; CDR3 length: 14; J gene: TRBJ1-4; D gene: NA; V gene: TRBV30; CDR3 protein: CAWSGGGFNEKLFF; CDR3 DNA: TGTGCCTGGAGTGGGGGAGGGTTTAATGAAAAACTGTTTTTT
clone size: few; CDR3 length: 13; J gene: TRBJ2-1; D gene: TRBD2; V gene: TRBV28; CDR3 protein: CASSGRAGQEQFF; CDR3 DNA: TGTGCCAGCAGCGGGAGGGCCGGACAGGAGCAGTTCTTC
clone size: few; CDR3 length: 15; J gene: TRBJ1-1; D gene: NA; V gene: TRBV5-1; CDR3 protein: CASSLGRTGNTEAFF; CDR3 DNA: TGCGCCAGCAGCTTGGGGAGGACGGGGAACACTGAAGCTTTCTTT
clone size: few; CDR3 length: 13; J gene: TRBJ2-7; D gene: NA; V gene: TRBV4-1; CDR3 protein: CASSVTNTYEQYF; CDR3 DNA: TGCGCCAGTTCGGTGACTAACACCTACGAGCAGTACTTC
clone size: few; CDR3 length: 15; J gene: TRBJ2-7; D gene: TRBD2; V gene: TRBV11-3; CDR3 protein: CASSLVAGGSYEQYF; CDR3 DNA: TGTGCCAGCAGCTTAGTTGCTGGCGGGAGTTACGAGCAGTACTTC
clone size: few; CDR3 length: 12; J gene: TRBJ1-2; D gene: TRBD1; V gene: TRBV7-9; CDR3 protein: CASRRTGNGYTF; CDR3 DNA: TGTGCCAGCAGAAGGACAGGGAATGGCTACACCTTC
clone size: few; CDR3 length: 16; J gene: TRBJ1-3; D gene: NA; V gene: TRBV4-2; CDR3 protein: CASSQDFLVNGNTIYF; CDR3 DNA: TGTGCCAGCAGCCAAGATTTCTTAGTGAACGGAAACACCATATATTTT
clone size: NA; CDR3 length: 14; J gene: TRBJ1-6; D gene: TRBD1; V gene: TRBV5-8; CDR3 protein: CASSATGSGSPLHF; CDR3 DNA: TGTGCCAGCAGCGCGACAGGGTCCGGTTCACCCCTCCACTTT
clone size: NA; CDR3 length: 15; J gene: TRBJ1-1; D gene: TRBD1; V gene: TRBV18; CDR3 protein: CASSLSDRGRTEAFF; CDR3 DNA: TGTGCCAGCTCACTAAGTGACAGGGGTCGGACTGAAGCTTTCTTT